This T cell receptor beta chain was observed in a study of PD-L1 blockade in urothelial cancer. Study results and caveats: Durable-benefit cases showed more tumor-associated blood clone expansion at 3 weeks.

Regarding this clone: As yet, its antigen is unknown.

Added to each PCR by spiking were synthetic TCR analog templates. The repertoire was sequenced with immunoSEQ multiplex PCR; TCRdb's copy has only in-frame clones and lacks some. The sample shows under 120,000 clones, about 85% of them seen only once. Germline V gives CDR1 MNHEY, CDR2 SVGAGI. The trim removed 2 bases at V and 5 bases at J, leaving 6 bases unmatched. This CDR3 region has 16 residues. Sequences were derived from PBMCs, sampled around atezolizumab (anti-PD-L1) treatment. This sequence was found in a man aged 50 to 59 with urothelial cancer. The chain carries TRBV6-5 and TRBJ2-7; TRBD2 matches at 13 bases. Here the CDR3 DNA reads TGTGCCAGCAGTTACACAAGGACTAGCGGGAGCAACGAGCAGTACTTC. Protein product: CASSYTRTSGSNEQYF.